This TCR beta chain was obtained from a study of cytomegalovirus exposure and HLA in healthy donors. Germline V lookup: CDR1 MNHEY, CDR2 SVGAGI. V lost 5 bases, J lost 6 bases, and 8 bases stayed unmatched. The CDR3 runs to 15 residues. The protocol was immunoSEQ multiplex PCR, while the TCRdb copy is restricted to in-frame clones and leaves out a portion. Of about 190,000 clones listed, 75% to 90% were seen once; the top ten hold 6% to 9%. The sequence derives from a man in his late teens or twenties in good health and CMV-seropositive. This chain links TRBV6-5 with TRBJ1-1, with 11 positions matching TRBD1. Specimen: PBMCs. CDR3 residues: CASSARDRGRAEAFF. The CDR3 coding sequence is TGTGCCAGCAGTGCTCGGGACAGGGGGAGGGCTGAAGCTTTCTTT.